Below are 14 T cell receptor beta chains sequenced from a single sample in a study of Ad26.COV2.S vaccination and SARS-CoV-2 variants listed by TCRdb under 2021. The time point tag for this specimen amounts to: individuals recovered from natural SARS-CoV-2 infection. Library construction relied on the immunoSEQ multiplex PCR assay. Here the immuneACCESS table is served through TCRdb, limited to in-frame sequences with V and J called. Missing clones are a known gap in these copies; in checked studies unresolved V genes cover under half, and the rest lacks a known reason. The sample profile shows roughly 140,000 clones; 70% to 90% of them were found once. The ten largest make up more than 4.5% of the sample. Source: peripheral blood, taken after recovery from COVID-19. Receptor source: a human donor who had recovered from COVID-19.

The V and J genes are TRBV5-1 and TRBJ1-6, with D perhaps TRBD1 (5 bases). The CDR3 has 18 amino acids. Germline V CDR1 and CDR2: SGHRS, YFSETQ. V dropped 1 base and J dropped 10 bases, with 24 bases sitting between them. CDR3 loop: CASSLSFGLGGRGSPLHF. The CDR3 DNA reads as TGCGCCAGCAGCTTGTCGTTCGGGCTGGGGGGGAGAGGCTCACCCCTCCACTTT. The full variable domain, rest sourced from reference TRBV5-1 and TRBJ1-6, is KAGVTQTPRYLIKTRGQQVTLSCSPISGHRSVSWYQQTPGQGLQFLFEYFSETQRNKGNFPGRFSGRQFSNSRSEMNVSTLELGDSALYLCASSLSFGLGGRGSPLHFGNGTRLTVT.

V and J are TRBV29-1 and TRBJ2-7, with 8 bases matching TRBD1. V dropped 6 bases and J dropped 5; count of bases not matched to a gene: 9. CDR1 SQVTM and CDR2 ANQGSEA come from the germline V gene. The CDR3 is 13 amino acids. The CDR3 bases are TGCAGCGTCGGACAGGGCCGAAGGAACGAGCAGTACTTC. Protein: CSVGQGRRNEQYF.

This clone was seen a single time. This sequence joins TRBV12-3 or TRBV12-4 and TRBJ1-2; TRBD1 might be the D (6 bases). This CDR3 spans 13 amino acids. V lost 4 bases and J 2 bases, leaving 8 bases between the germline ends. The CDR3 DNA is TGTGCCAGCAGTTGGGGGACAAACTATGGCTACACCTTC. This codes for CASSWGTNYGYTF.

V usage is TRBV4-3 and J usage is TRBJ2-3; 8 nucleotides agree with TRBD2. Germline V gene lookup returns CDR1 LGHNA and CDR2 YSLEER. Germline trimming cut 0 bases from V and 7 bases from J; bases unmatched to any gene: 9. The CDR3 is 16 residues long. The CDR3 DNA reads TGCGCCAGCAGCCAAGAAAAACGGGGGGGCCTAAATACGCAGTATTTT. Protein product: CASSQEKRGGLNTQYF.

In its sample, this clone was seen a few times. The CDR3 bases are TGTGCCAGCAGCTTGGGATACAGGGTCCCCGGAAACACCATATATTTT. Translating it yields CASSLGYRVPGNTIYF. The rearrangement links TRBV5-4 to TRBJ1-3, with D maybe TRBD1 (6 bases). There are 16 residues in the CDR3. V was pared by 0 bases and J by 4 bases, with 14 bases between. Germline assignment: CDR1 SGHNT and CDR2 YYREEE (reference sequence). The variable domain in full, with the rest retrieved from reference TRBV5-4 and TRBJ1-3, is ETGVTQSPTHLIKTRGQQVTLRCSSQSGHNTVSWYQQALGQGPQFIFQYYREEENGRGNFPPRFSGLQFPNYSSELNVNALELDDSALYLCASSLGYRVPGNTIYFGEGSWLTVV.

The chain combines TRBV15 with TRBJ1-2; a possible D gene is TRBD1 (6 bases). The CDR3 runs to 13 residues. The V end was cut by 6 bases, the J end by 5 bases, with 13 bases between. Germline CDR1 LNHNV, CDR2 YYDKDF (reference sequence). In DNA form, the CDR3 reads TGTGCCACCAGAGGGGGTGAGATTTATGGCTACACCTTC. Protein: CATRGGEIYGYTF.

This rearrangement joins TRBV7-2 to TRBJ2-2, with D perhaps assigned TRBD1 or TRBD2 (6 bases each). CDR1 and CDR2 (germline): SGHTA, FQGNSA. Between the trimmed V and J ends, which lost 1 base and 4 bases, there was a span of 13 bases. The CDR3 totals 16 residues. The CDR3 loop reads CASSLGPRGATGELFF. CDR3 DNA sequence: TGTGCCAGCAGCTTAGGCCCTAGGGGGGCCACCGGGGAGCTGTTTTTT.

V usage is TRBV6-5 and J usage is TRBJ1-3, with D possibly being TRBD1 (5 bases). V was shortened by 6 bases and J by 4 bases, with 16 bases between the two germline ends. Germline CDR1 reads MNHEY; CDR2 reads SVGAGI. This CDR3 contains 15 residues. This CDR3 is CASRNPARAGNTIYF. DNA for the CDR3: TGTGCCAGCAGGAATCCGGCCAGGGCGGGAAACACCATATATTTT.

In this sample, this clone turned up once. The junction shows a germline mismatch at one end, possibly a read error. DNA of the CDR3: TGTGCCAGCAGTTTAGACCTAGACAGCAGCTTC. Protein sequence: CASSLDLDSSF. The chain links TRBV12-3 or TRBV12-4 to TRBJ1-2, with D perhaps matching TRBD1 (5 bases). The CDR3 sequence is 11 residues long.

The chain is built from TRBV5-1 and TRBJ1-2; 9 nucleotides agree with TRBD1. In germline, CDR1 is SGHRS, CDR2 YFSETQ. J gave up 5 bases and V 3 bases, and 5 bases lay outside the gene matches. The CDR3 is 14 residues long. In DNA form, the CDR3 reads TGCGCCAGCAGCTCGACAGGGGGACAATATGGCTACACCTTC. This sequence encodes CASSSTGGQYGYTF.

The chain employs TRBV4-3 and TRBJ1-3; the D gene is possibly TRBD1 (6 bases). Trimming removed 2 bases from V and 0 bases from J, with 8 bases in between. The germline V gene has CDR1 LGHNA and CDR2 YSLEER. CDR3 length: 15 residues. The CDR3, as DNA: TGCGCCAGCAGCCAACGAGGGGGCTCTGGAAACACCATATATTTT. Its translation is CASSQRGGSGNTIYF.

V and J are TRBV29-1 and TRBJ1-2, with a tentative D call TRBD1 (6 bases). The CDR3 length is 10 residues. The germline CDR1 and CDR2 sequences are SQVTM and ANQGSEA. Trimming removed 8 bases at V and 7 bases at J, with 11 bases between. CDR3 sequence (DNA): TGCAGCCCAGGGGAGGCTGGCTACACCTTC. It codes for CSPGEAGYTF.

The rearrangement uses TRBV30 and TRBJ1-2; D is uncertain. V was shortened by 1 base and J by 6 bases, with 3 bases between the two germline ends. CDR3 length: 10 residues. Germline assignment: CDR1 GTSNPN and CDR2 SVGIG (reference sequence). The CDR3 sequence is CAWSDNGYTF. CDR3 sequence (DNA): TGTGCCTGGAGTGATAATGGCTACACCTTC.

This chain connects TRBV5-6 to TRBJ1-6; TRBD1 might be the D (6 bases). The germline V and J ends were trimmed by 1 base and 6 bases, with 11 bases remaining between them. The CDR3 length is 15 residues. Germline V gives CDR1 SGHDT, CDR2 YYEEEE. CDR3 DNA sequence: TGTGCCAGCAGCTTGAGGACAGTTATTAATTCACCCCTCCACTTT. Residues: CASSLRTVINSPLHF.